Listed below are T cell receptor beta chains from one sample, sequenced in a study of blood T cells in healthy people across ages. TCRdb redid the calling of the 5' RACE reads with MiXCR, one entry per CDR3 protein. Among some 920,000 distinct CDR3 sequences listed, approximately 50% were seen once. The sample comprised blood. The receptor source for this set is an older woman in good health. Both conserved end residues are part of each CDR3. The order of the fields is clone size, J gene, V gene, D gene, CDR3 DNA, CDR3 protein. The D gene is left open where the match is weak. Clone size is shown for a subset of rows, as once, few, many or a class of expanded clone.

clone_size: .; j_call: TRBJ2-2; v_call: TRBV5-1; d_call: .; cdr3_nt: TGCGCCAGCAGCGCCCCTGGGTCTAGCGTAACCGGGGAGCTGTTTTTT; cdr3_aa: CASSAPGSSVTGELFF
clone_size: .; j_call: TRBJ1-2; v_call: TRBV2; d_call: TRBD1; cdr3_nt: TGTGCCAGCAGCTACGGGACAGGGGATGGCTACACCTTC; cdr3_aa: CASSYGTGDGYTF
clone_size: .; j_call: TRBJ2-4; v_call: TRBV27; d_call: .; cdr3_nt: TGTGCCGGCAGAAGAATGGGGCGAGGGGCCAAAAACATTCAGTACTTC; cdr3_aa: CAGRRMGRGAKNIQYF
clone_size: .; j_call: TRBJ2-7; v_call: TRBV20-1; d_call: TRBD2; cdr3_nt: TGCAGTGCTAGAGTCGGCGGGAGCAGATACGAGCAGTACTTC; cdr3_aa: CSARVGGSRYEQYF
clone_size: .; j_call: TRBJ2-1; v_call: TRBV21-1; d_call: .; cdr3_nt: TGTGCCAGCAGCGACCGGGACTGTTACAATGAGCAGTTCTTC; cdr3_aa: CASSDRDCYNEQFF
clone_size: few; j_call: TRBJ2-5; v_call: TRBV2; d_call: .; cdr3_nt: TGTGCCAGCAGTGAAAGCGGCGTAGTAACCCAGTACTTC; cdr3_aa: CASSESGVVTQYF
clone_size: .; j_call: TRBJ2-1; v_call: TRBV6-2/TRBV6-3; d_call: .; cdr3_nt: TGTGCCAGCAGTGGATCGGCGCTAGCTGAGCAGTTCTTC; cdr3_aa: CASSGSALAEQFF
clone_size: few; j_call: TRBJ2-3; v_call: TRBV9; d_call: .; cdr3_nt: TGTGCCAGCAGCGAAAGTCCGGTAGATACGCAGTATTTT; cdr3_aa: CASSESPVDTQYF
clone_size: .; j_call: TRBJ1-2; v_call: TRBV6-1; d_call: TRBD1; cdr3_nt: TGTGCCAGCAGTGAGAACCGGGACAGGGGCTATGGCTACACCTTC; cdr3_aa: CASSENRDRGYGYTF
clone_size: .; j_call: TRBJ2-7; v_call: TRBV18; d_call: TRBD1; cdr3_nt: TGTGCCAGCTCACCGGGACAGGTCGGGGTCTACGAGCAGTACTTC; cdr3_aa: CASSPGQVGVYEQYF
clone_size: .; j_call: TRBJ2-7; v_call: TRBV12-3/TRBV12-4; d_call: .; cdr3_nt: TGTGCCAGCAGTTTAGGGCTAGCCACGTACTTC; cdr3_aa: CASSLGLATYF
clone_size: .; j_call: TRBJ2-3; v_call: TRBV2; d_call: TRBD2; cdr3_nt: TGTGCCAGCAGTGAACTAGCGGGAGCCCCAGATACGCAGTATTTT; cdr3_aa: CASSELAGAPDTQYF
clone_size: few; j_call: TRBJ2-2; v_call: TRBV3-1; d_call: .; cdr3_nt: TGTGCCAGCAGCCAAGTTAGCGGGAACACCGGGGAGCTGTTTTTT; cdr3_aa: CASSQVSGNTGELFF
clone_size: .; j_call: TRBJ2-5; v_call: TRBV11-2; d_call: .; cdr3_nt: TGTGCCAGCAGCTTACCCCGGGAGCAGTACTTC; cdr3_aa: CASSLPREQYF
clone_size: .; j_call: TRBJ2-7; v_call: TRBV28; d_call: TRBD2; cdr3_nt: TGTGCCAGCAGTCTACTAGCGGGAGAGGGGTCCTACGAGCAGTACTTC; cdr3_aa: CASSLLAGEGSYEQYF
clone_size: few; j_call: TRBJ2-7; v_call: TRBV13; d_call: TRBD2; cdr3_nt: TGTGCCAGCAGCGGAACTAGCGGGAGGCCGGGGGAGCAGTACTTC; cdr3_aa: CASSGTSGRPGEQYF
clone_size: .; j_call: TRBJ2-7; v_call: TRBV28; d_call: .; cdr3_nt: TGTGCCAGCAGTTTCATCAGCAGGGAAGGGGACGAGCAGTACTTC; cdr3_aa: CASSFISREGDEQYF
clone_size: few; j_call: TRBJ2-3; v_call: TRBV5-1; d_call: TRBD1; cdr3_nt: TGCGCCAGCAGCCCGATCAGGGGACAGGGTGGCACAGATACGCAGTATTTT; cdr3_aa: CASSPIRGQGGTDTQYF
clone_size: once; j_call: TRBJ1-2; v_call: TRBV15; d_call: .; cdr3_nt: TGTGCCACCAGCAGAGAGGGGGCGGATATTCTCTATGGCTACACCTTC; cdr3_aa: CATSREGADILYGYTF
clone_size: .; j_call: TRBJ2-3; v_call: TRBV28; d_call: .; cdr3_nt: TGTGCCAGCAGCTCCGCAGGGGGAGGAGCAGATACGCAGTATTTT; cdr3_aa: CASSSAGGGADTQYF
clone_size: .; j_call: TRBJ2-3; v_call: TRBV24-1; d_call: TRBD2; cdr3_nt: TGTGCCACCAGTGAGGGGAAACTAGCGCAACGCACAGATACGCAGTATTTT; cdr3_aa: CATSEGKLAQRTDTQYF
clone_size: many; j_call: TRBJ2-7; v_call: TRBV5-1; d_call: TRBD2; cdr3_nt: TGCGCCAGCAGCTGGGCGGAGCGGGAGTACTACGAGCAGTACTTC; cdr3_aa: CASSWAEREYYEQYF
clone_size: few; j_call: TRBJ2-7; v_call: TRBV27; d_call: TRBD2; cdr3_nt: TGTGCCAGCAGTTTAACCCCCCCGGGACTAGCGAGAAGCTCCTACGAGCAGTACTTC; cdr3_aa: CASSLTPPGLARSSYEQYF
clone_size: once; j_call: TRBJ1-1; v_call: TRBV7-9; d_call: TRBD1; cdr3_nt: TGTGCCAGCAGCTCCCCCAGGGGGCAGGACACTGGAGCTTTCTTT; cdr3_aa: CASSSPRGQDTGAFF
clone_size: .; j_call: TRBJ1-5; v_call: TRBV6-1; d_call: .; cdr3_nt: TGTGCCAGCAGTGGACATTATAGCAATCAGCCCCAGCATTTT; cdr3_aa: CASSGHYSNQPQHF
clone_size: .; j_call: TRBJ2-4; v_call: TRBV21-1; d_call: .; cdr3_nt: TGTGCCAGCAGTGGGACTAGCGGGGGCAAAAACATTCAGTACTTC; cdr3_aa: CASSGTSGGKNIQYF
clone_size: .; j_call: TRBJ2-3; v_call: TRBV3-1; d_call: .; cdr3_nt: TGTGCCAGCAGCCAAGTTGCTTCTGGGGATACGCAGTATTTT; cdr3_aa: CASSQVASGDTQYF
clone_size: .; j_call: TRBJ1-4; v_call: TRBV21-1; d_call: .; cdr3_nt: TGTGCCAGCAGCAAAAAGACGATTCAGGGGAGCGGGGATGAAAAACTGTTTTTT; cdr3_aa: CASSKKTIQGSGDEKLFF
clone_size: .; j_call: TRBJ2-5; v_call: TRBV7-2; d_call: .; cdr3_nt: TGTGCCAGCAGCTTATTGTGGGGCCAAGAGACCCAGTACTTC; cdr3_aa: CASSLLWGQETQYF
clone_size: .; j_call: TRBJ2-1; v_call: TRBV29-1; d_call: .; cdr3_nt: TGCAGCGTTGTTCGGTCTAGCGATGAGCAGTTCTTC; cdr3_aa: CSVVRSSDEQFF
clone_size: few; j_call: TRBJ2-5; v_call: TRBV7-9; d_call: .; cdr3_nt: TGTGCCAGCAACCCACTCATTCCGCAGGGGACGGAGACCCAGTACTTC; cdr3_aa: CASNPLIPQGTETQYF
clone_size: once; j_call: TRBJ1-6; v_call: TRBV28; d_call: .; cdr3_nt: TGTGCCAGCAGCCTTCCACGGGACACAACATTCGGATCCCTCCACTTT; cdr3_aa: CASSLPRDTTFGSLHF
clone_size: .; j_call: TRBJ1-1; v_call: TRBV18; d_call: .; cdr3_nt: TGTGCCAGCTCACCACAAATTGGAAGGAACACTGAAGCTTTCTTT; cdr3_aa: CASSPQIGRNTEAFF
clone_size: many; j_call: TRBJ2-7; v_call: TRBV5-5; d_call: TRBD2; cdr3_nt: TGTGCCAGCAGCTTGGGCGGGAGTCTCGAGCAGTACTTC; cdr3_aa: CASSLGGSLEQYF